The entry below gives a single T cell receptor (beta chain) sequence along with its context. Its recognized antigen is unknown. No base quality values were provided; no much bigger clone lies one nucleotide off. Reading the label with the study, this specimen's treatment or condition is: some 20 received Ad26.COV2.S at low or high dose, single or two shots; 5 received placebo; per-sample allocation not given. Repertoires of vaccine and placebo recipients were sequenced from samples collected on day 63 after the first injection. In Cohort 1b, 20 to 25 adults aged 18-55 years were enrolled at a single site in Boston, USA, between 29 July and 7 August 2020. Ad26.COV2.S consisted of a replication-incompetent adenovirus type 26 vector by which a prefusion-stabilized SARS-CoV-2 spike protein from the original Wuhan strain was expressed. This record comes from a study of Ad26.COV2.S vaccination and SARS-CoV-2 variants (dated by TCRdb to about 2021). Concerning the study at large: Donors in the vaccine arm were drawn from COV1001, a phase I-IIa trial of Ad26.COV2.S in healthy adults that was multicentre, randomized, double-blind and placebo-controlled. Ad26.COV2.S was given intramuscularly at 5x10^10 or 1x10^11 viral particles, as a single shot or as two shots 56 days apart. TCRbeta repertoire sequencing was used to assess the specificity and breadth of SARS-CoV-2-reactive T cell receptors after Ad26.COV2.S vaccination. The TCR-sequenced set comprised around 30 samples: around 20 Ad26.COV2.S vaccine recipients, 5 placebo recipients and 8 SARS-CoV-2 convalescent individuals. Trial participants were randomized into five groups of five, in which low-dose or high-dose Ad26.COV2.S was given once or twice, or placebo was given on both occasions. Investigators did not know the trial group allocation while performing experiments and assessing outcomes.

Study-wide conclusions, independent of this receptor: Substantial breadth of spike-specific CD8+ and CD4+ T cell responses was reported after vaccination. Higher spike-specific TCR breadth was observed in Ad26.COV2.S recipients than in placebo recipients (P = 0.0014). The study was not powered for comparison of responses between vaccine doses or regimens. Vaccine and placebo recipients had similar non-spike TCR breadth, a finding consistent with the vaccine containing only spike. The authors noted that the TCR breadth and depth analyses may have underestimated total T cell responses.

The immunoSEQ Assay was the method used to sequence TCRbeta CDR3 regions. After extraction, genomic DNA underwent amplification by bias-controlled multiplex PCR, followed by high-throughput sequencing. The paper's data handling went like this. To quantify the absolute abundance of every unique TCRbeta CDR3 region, sequences were collapsed and filtered. T cell fraction was estimated by normalizing TCRbeta template counts to usable DNA, with usable DNA measured through amplification of reference genes found in all nucleated cells. Repertoire TCRs were annotated as SARS-CoV-2-specific when V gene, CDR3 amino acid sequence and J gene were exactly matched to a known reactive TCR set. The reference SARS-CoV-2 TCR set was derived from MIRA and filtered for enrichment in COVID-19-positive ImmuneCODE repertoires, a step that removed public or cross-reactive TCRs. Using the MIRA antigens, annotated TCRs were further analysed by specific ORF or by position within an ORF. Depth was the summed frequency of annotated unique rearrangements, while breadth was defined as annotated unique rearrangements over total unique productive rearrangements. Two-sided Wilcoxon rank-sum tests were used to compare TCR breadth between groups. Here the immuneACCESS table is served through TCRdb, limited to in-frame sequences with V and J called. Missing clones are a known gap in these copies; in checked studies unresolved V genes cover under half, and the rest lacks a known reason. The DNA was the basis for D and trimming; V, J and clone size are from that table. A total of roughly 420,000 clones appear in this sample, roughly 90% of them only once. The ten largest make up around 3.6% of the sample.

The sequence was obtained from a person between 18 and 59 years old who received the Ad26.COV2.S COVID-19 vaccine or a placebo. Specimen: peripheral blood, collected in a trial of Ad26.COV2.S vaccine versus placebo.

The CDR3: CASSDGGGAGDTQYF. The sequenced DNA: TGTGCCAGCAGTGACGGCGGGGGGGCGGGAGATACGCAGTATTTT. This sequence uses TRBV6-4 and TRBJ2-3, with 9 bases aligning to TRBD2. From V the trimming removes 2 bases and from J it removes 5 bases, while the gene matches leave 5 bases of the junction unaccounted for. The CDR3 runs 15 amino acids, cysteine and phenylalanine included. Kept here is only the CDR3 DNA, which spans 45 bases and is read in frame from base 1. The CDR1 and CDR2 encoded by the germline V gene are MRHNA and SNTAGT.